The 10 T cell receptor beta chains presented below share a single source sample, sequenced in a study of beta chain features in type 1 diabetes. Study results and caveats: Type 1 diabetes patients had moderately but significantly shorter TCRB CDR3s in all four CD4+ subsets.

Reverse transcription of all isolated RNA meant that expressed TCRB transcripts were sequenced. Here immunoSEQ multiplex PCR was the method, and the copy in TCRdb shows in-frame clones only, minus some. Here the sample spans hundreds of thousands of clones, 11% to 15% being singletons. These TCRs are of unknown antigen specificity. Input material: naive CD4+ T cells from blood. These receptors all come from a man younger than 35 with type 1 diabetes.

The sample holds a few counts of this clone. This sequence joins TRBV2 and TRBJ2-3, with 8 positions matching TRBD2. The ends lost 6 bases at V and 0 bases at J; junction bases unmatched: 8. Germline CDR1 and CDR2: SNHLY and FYNNEI. There are 16 residues in the CDR3. DNA of the CDR3: TGTGCCAGCAGGCTCCCGGGAGGGAGCAGCACAGATACGCAGTATTTT. Translating gives CASRLPGGSSTDTQYF. Looking up the rest from reference TRBV2 and TRBJ2-3 gives the full variable domain: EPEVTQTPSHQVTQMGQEVILRCVPISNHLYFYWYRQILGQKVEFLVSFYNNEISEKSEIFDDQFSVERPDGSNFTLKIRSTKLEDSAMYFCASRLPGGSSTDTQYFGPGTRLTVL.

The chain joins TRBV6-6 to TRBJ1-6; maybe TRBD1 (6 bases). The V and J ends lost 0 bases and 9 bases respectively, with 9 bases between them. Looked up from germline, CDR1 is MNHNY and CDR2 is SVGAGI (reference sequence). The CDR3 loop spans 14 amino acids. CDR3 DNA: TGTGCCAGCAGTTACTCGAGCAGGGGTTCACCCCTCCACTTT. It yields the protein CASSYSSRGSPLHF.

The table lists this clone with a few counts. The sample carries other DNA sequences with the same CDR3. J is TRBJ1-2 and V is TRBV7-2; D gene unclear. The CDR3 is 12 amino acids. Trimming took off 4 bases at V and 5 bases at J, with 8 bases between the two ends. Germline V gene lookup returns CDR1 SGHTA and CDR2 FQGNSA. The CDR3 is CASSSGGYGYTF. The CDR3 DNA is TGTGCCAGCAGCTCAGGAGGGTATGGCTACACCTTC. The full variable domain, its missing parts supplied by reference TRBV7-2 and TRBJ1-2, is GAGVSQSPSNKVTEKGKDVELRCDPISGHTALYWYRQSLGQGLEFLIYFQGNSAPDKSGLPSDRFSAERTGGSVSTLTIQRTQQEDSAVYLCASSSGGYGYTFGSGTRLTVV.

A few counts support this clone. The chain is built from TRBV30 and TRBJ2-2; D is ambiguous. The CDR3 is 13 residues long. Germline CDR1 GTSNPN, CDR2 SVGIG (reference sequence). V shed 3 bases and J shed 6 bases, with 11 bases lying between them. The chain's CDR3 is CAWSASVSGELFF. CDR3 bases: TGTGCCTGGAGCGCCAGTGTATCCGGGGAGCTGTTTTTT.

Comment on this clone: The identical CDR3 is also encoded by other nucleotide sequences in the sample. The CDR3 protein is CAWSRDTYEQYF. CDR3 coding DNA: TGTGCCTGGAGTCGGGACACCTACGAGCAGTACTTC. The gene calls are TRBV30 and TRBJ2-7; tentative D call: TRBD1 (6 bases). Germline V gene data show CDR1 as GTSNPN and CDR2 as SVGIG (reference sequence). The CDR3 contains 12 residues. V lost 2 bases to trimming and J lost 2 bases, with 7 bases between them.

This clone has just a few counts. V is TRBV10-3 and J is TRBJ1-1; TRBD1 aligns across 9 bases. Trimming at V came to 5 bases and at J to 1 base, leaving 8 bases not matched to a gene. The CDR3 is 16 amino acids. Germline values: CDR1 ENHRY, CDR2 SYGVKD. The CDR3 loop reads CAISMGQGLGNTEAFF. The CDR3 DNA reads as TGTGCCATCAGTATGGGACAGGGCCTCGGGAACACTGAAGCTTTCTTT.

The chain recombines TRBV30 with TRBJ1-3, with D possibly TRBD1 on 6 matching bases. V dropped 5 bases and J dropped 8 bases, with 13 bases sitting between them. The CDR3 spans 12 residues. Germline V gives CDR1 GTSNPN, CDR2 SVGIG (reference sequence). The CDR3 here is CAWGGGGDTIYF. CDR3 bases: TGTGCCTGGGGAGGGGGAGGAGACACCATATATTTT.

As regards this clone: Mismatch with germline at one junction end may stem from a read error. This chain's CDR3 is CASSDSTRHEQYF. The CDR3 DNA sequence: TGTGCCAGCAGTGACTCGACGCGGCACGAGCAGTACTTC. The chain uses TRBV6-5 and TRBJ2-7; D not certain. Looked up from germline, CDR1 is MNHEY and CDR2 is SVGAGI. The length of the CDR3 is 13 residues.

This clone was observed a few times. The chain links TRBV28 to TRBJ1-5; the D gene is possibly TRBD1 (5 bases). CDR3 size: 14 residues. Germline CDR1 reads MDHEN; CDR2 reads SYDVKM. CDR3 DNA sequence: TGTGCTACCCGGGACCTCAAGGGCAATCAGCCCCAGCATTTT. Residues: CATRDLKGNQPQHF.

This clone was picked up a small number of times. The chain has TRBV14 and TRBJ1-6, with TRBD1 as a possible D gene (5 bases). The CDR3 contains 15 residues. Trimming stripped 4 bases from V and 10 bases from J, with 17 bases between. Germline lookup yields CDR1 SGHDN and CDR2 FVKESK. The CDR3 spells CASSRGPTRQSPLHF. CDR3 nucleotide sequence: TGTGCCAGCAGCCGGGGACCGACTCGACAATCACCCCTCCACTTT.